This is a list of T cell receptor beta chains from one sample in a study of shared clonotypes between healthy human individuals. Some clones are missing from TCRdb's copy, which holds only in-frame ones; the method was immunoSEQ multiplex PCR. The table records about 650,000 clones, around 95% of them present only once. The material sequenced was naive CD8+ T cells sorted from blood. Receptor source: a woman in her twenties or thirties in good health. CDR3s include the opening cysteine and the closing phenylalanine or tryptophan. A D gene is named only where the DNA matches it firmly. Size is omitted from some rows. Given values are once, few, many or a class for expanded clones.

>TRBJ2-1|.|TRBV5-1|.
CASSSSGANEQFF
TGCGCCAGCAGCTCATCCGGGGCCAATGAGCAGTTCTTC
>TRBJ2-1|.|TRBV5-5|.
CASSLEGSGTYNEQFF
TGTGCCAGCAGCTTGGAGGGTAGCGGAACCTACAATGAGCAGTTCTTC
>TRBJ2-1|.|TRBV27|.
CASRQTRINEQFF
TGTGCCAGCAGACAAACAAGGATCAATGAGCAGTTCTTC
>TRBJ1-1|.|TRBV27|.
CASAGAGNTEAFF
TGTGCCAGCGCAGGAGCGGGCAACACTGAAGCTTTCTTT
>TRBJ1-2|.|TRBV5-6|TRBD1
CASSLKGASGYTF
TGTGCCAGCAGCTTAAAGGGGGCGTCGGGCTACACCTTC
>TRBJ2-1|.|TRBV6-6|.
CASSYYKNNEQFF
TGTGCCAGCAGTTACTACAAAAACAATGAGCAGTTCTTC
>TRBJ1-5|.|TRBV6-5|.
CASSYRHNSNQPQHF
TGTGCCAGCAGTTACAGGCATAATAGCAATCAGCCCCAGCATTTT
>TRBJ2-5|.|TRBV28|.
CASSFESQGETQYF
TGTGCCAGCAGTTTTGAATCCCAGGGGGAGACCCAGTACTTC
>TRBJ2-2|.|TRBV7-6|.
CASSLGGSGELFF
TGTGCCAGCAGCTTAGGTGGATCCGGGGAGCTGTTTTTT
>TRBJ1-2|.|TRBV27|TRBD1
CASSPGTGFGYTF
TGTGCCAGCAGCCCCGGGACAGGTTTTGGTTACACCTTC
>TRBJ2-5|once|TRBV7-3|TRBD1
CASSLGQGLFQETQYF
TGTGCCAGCAGCCTCGGACAGGGTTTATTCCAAGAGACCCAGTACTTC